This T cell receptor beta chain was observed in a study of blood T cells in healthy people across ages. Total RNA, at least 6 micrograms per sample, came from PBMCs. General study results and limits: Estimated diversity across one million T cells was deemed an underestimate.

The table lists this clonotype with a count of one. The antigen is unknown. CDR3 length equals 15 residues. J was trimmed by 0 bases and V by 3 bases; bases with no gene match: 4. CDR1 and CDR2 (germline): SEHNR, FQNEAQ (reference sequence). Combining a sample-barcoded 5' primer with a J-beta primer mix, a second PCR ran for roughly 6 to 12 cycles. Each cDNA molecule was tagged by a template-switch adaptor that had 12 random nucleotides. TCRdb processed the 5' RACE reads anew with MiXCR; each CDR3 protein has one entry. The sample holds 800,000 to 1,000,000 distinct CDR3 sequences, about 48% seen once.

The clonotype comes from a man younger than 45 in good health. The chain combines TRBV7-9 with TRBJ2-5; 7 bases map to TRBD2. What was sequenced was blood. The CDR3 nucleotides read TGTGCCAGCAGCTTCCCGGGACTACACCAAGAGACCCAGTACTTC. This translates into CASSFPGLHQETQYF.